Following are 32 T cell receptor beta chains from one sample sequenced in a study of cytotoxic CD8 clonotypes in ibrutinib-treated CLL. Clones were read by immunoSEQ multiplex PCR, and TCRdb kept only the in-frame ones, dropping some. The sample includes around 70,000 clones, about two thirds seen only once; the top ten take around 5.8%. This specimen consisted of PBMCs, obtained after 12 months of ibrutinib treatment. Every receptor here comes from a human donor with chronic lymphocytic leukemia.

CDR3 amino acids: CASSPRQGSYEQYF. The CDR3 DNA reads as TGTGCCAGCAGCCCGCGACAGGGTTCCTACGAGCAGTACTTC. V and J are TRBV7-2 and TRBJ2-7; 7 bases line up with TRBD1. The CDR3 contains 14 residues. CDR1 is SGHTA, CDR2 FQGNSA, per germline. V lost 5 bases and J lost 1; bases outside the gene matches: 5.

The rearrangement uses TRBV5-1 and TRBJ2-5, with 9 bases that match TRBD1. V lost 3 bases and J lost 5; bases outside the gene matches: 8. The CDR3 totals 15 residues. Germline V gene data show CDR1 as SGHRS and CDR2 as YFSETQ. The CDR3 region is CASSSPGQGQETQYF. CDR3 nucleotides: TGCGCCAGCAGCTCACCGGGACAGGGACAGGAGACCCAGTACTTC.

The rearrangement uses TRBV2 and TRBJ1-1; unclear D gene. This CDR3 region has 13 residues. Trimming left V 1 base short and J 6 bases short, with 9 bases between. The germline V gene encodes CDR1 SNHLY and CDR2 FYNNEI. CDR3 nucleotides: TGTGCCAGCAGTGAAGGGTCAGGAGCTGAAGCTTTCTTT. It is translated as CASSEGSGAEAFF.

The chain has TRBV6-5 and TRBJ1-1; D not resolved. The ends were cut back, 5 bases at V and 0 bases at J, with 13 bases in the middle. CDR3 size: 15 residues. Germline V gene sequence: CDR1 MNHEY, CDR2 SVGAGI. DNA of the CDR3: TGTGCCAGCAGTCCCCAGGACCTTATGAACACTGAAGCTTTCTTT. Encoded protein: CASSPQDLMNTEAFF.

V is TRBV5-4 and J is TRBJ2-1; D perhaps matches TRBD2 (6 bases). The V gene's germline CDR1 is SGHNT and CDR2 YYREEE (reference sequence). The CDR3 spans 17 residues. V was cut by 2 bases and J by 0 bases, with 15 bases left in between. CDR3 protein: CASSFRSGAASYNEQFF. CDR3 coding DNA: TGTGCCAGCAGCTTCCGTAGCGGCGCCGCCTCCTACAATGAGCAGTTCTTC. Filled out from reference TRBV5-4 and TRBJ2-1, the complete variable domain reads ETGVTQSPTHLIKTRGQQVTLRCSSQSGHNTVSWYQQALGQGPQFIFQYYREEENGRGNFPPRFSGLQFPNYSSELNVNALELDDSALYLCASSFRSGAASYNEQFFGPGTRLTVL.

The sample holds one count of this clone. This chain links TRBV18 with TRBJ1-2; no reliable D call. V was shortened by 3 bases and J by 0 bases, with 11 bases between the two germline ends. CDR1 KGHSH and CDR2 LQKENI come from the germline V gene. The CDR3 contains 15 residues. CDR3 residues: CASSPVVAANYGYTF. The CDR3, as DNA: TGTGCCAGCTCACCCGTGGTAGCGGCTAACTATGGCTACACCTTC.

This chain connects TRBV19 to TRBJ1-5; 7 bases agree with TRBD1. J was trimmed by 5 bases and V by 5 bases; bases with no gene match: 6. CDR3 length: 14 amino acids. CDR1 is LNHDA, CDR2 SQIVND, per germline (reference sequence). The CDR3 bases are TGTGCCAGTAGTCCCCGGACAGGCTATCAGCCCCAGCATTTT. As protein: CASSPRTGYQPQHF.

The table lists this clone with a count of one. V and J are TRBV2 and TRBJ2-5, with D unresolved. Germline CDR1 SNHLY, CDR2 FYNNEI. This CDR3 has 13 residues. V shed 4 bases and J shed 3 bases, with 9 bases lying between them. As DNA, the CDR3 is TGTGCCAGCAGTGCGCCGGAAAAAGAGACCCAGTACTTC. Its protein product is CASSAPEKETQYF.

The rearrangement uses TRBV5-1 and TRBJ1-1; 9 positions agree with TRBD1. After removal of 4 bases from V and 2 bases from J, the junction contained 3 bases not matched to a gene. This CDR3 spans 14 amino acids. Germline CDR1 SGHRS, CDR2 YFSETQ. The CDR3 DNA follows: TGCGCCAGCAGCACCACAGGGGGCAACACTGAAGCTTTCTTT. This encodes CASSTTGGNTEAFF.

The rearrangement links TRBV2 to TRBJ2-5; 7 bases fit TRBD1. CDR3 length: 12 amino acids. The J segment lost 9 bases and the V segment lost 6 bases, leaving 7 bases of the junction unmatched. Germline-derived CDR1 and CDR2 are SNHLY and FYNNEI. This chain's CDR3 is CASRMGTGAQYF. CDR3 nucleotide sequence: TGTGCCAGCAGAATGGGCACAGGGGCCCAGTACTTC.

The CDR3 region has the DNA TGTGCCAGCAGCTGGGAGGGGAGAAACACCATATATTTT. Protein sequence: CASSWEGRNTIYF. This sequence joins TRBV5-4 and TRBJ1-3, with D perhaps matching TRBD1 (5 bases). Germline-derived CDR1 and CDR2 are SGHNT and YYREEE (reference sequence). The CDR3 covers 13 residues. The V and J ends lost 3 bases and 5 bases respectively, with 9 bases between them.

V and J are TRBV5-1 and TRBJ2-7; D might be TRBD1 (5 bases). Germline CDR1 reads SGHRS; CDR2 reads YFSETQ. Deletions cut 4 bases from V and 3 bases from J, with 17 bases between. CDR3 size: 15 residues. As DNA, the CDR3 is TGCGCCAGCAGCACCCCCGGGCAGGGCGGCTACGAGCAGTACTTC. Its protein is CASSTPGQGGYEQYF.

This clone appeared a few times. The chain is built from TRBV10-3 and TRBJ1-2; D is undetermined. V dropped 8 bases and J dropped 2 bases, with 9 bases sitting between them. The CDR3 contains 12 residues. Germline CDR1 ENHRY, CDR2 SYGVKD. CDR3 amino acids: CAIVETNYGYTF. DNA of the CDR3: TGTGCCATCGTAGAAACGAACTATGGCTACACCTTC.

The CDR3 coding sequence is TGTGCCAGCAGTCCAGAGAGCCCGAACACTGAAGCTTTCTTT. This translates into CASSPESPNTEAFF. The chain links TRBV14 to TRBJ1-1; no definite D call. The germline V and J ends were trimmed by 6 bases and 1 base, with 12 bases remaining between them. CDR3 size: 14 residues. The germline V gene has CDR1 SGHDN and CDR2 FVKESK. Combining the CDR3 with reference TRBV14 and TRBJ1-1 gives the whole variable domain EAGVTQFPSHSVIEKGQTVTLRCDPISGHDNLYWYRRVMGKEIKFLLHFVKESKQDESGMPNNRFLAERTGGTYSTLKVQPAELEDSGVYFCASSPESPNTEAFFGQGTRLTVV.

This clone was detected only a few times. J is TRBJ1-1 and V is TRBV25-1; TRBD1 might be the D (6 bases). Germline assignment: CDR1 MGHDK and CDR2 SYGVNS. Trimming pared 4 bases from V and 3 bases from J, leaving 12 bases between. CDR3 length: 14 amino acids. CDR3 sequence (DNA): TGTGCCAGCAGTGCCGCCCAGGGGCACACTGAAGCTTTCTTT. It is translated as CASSAAQGHTEAFF.

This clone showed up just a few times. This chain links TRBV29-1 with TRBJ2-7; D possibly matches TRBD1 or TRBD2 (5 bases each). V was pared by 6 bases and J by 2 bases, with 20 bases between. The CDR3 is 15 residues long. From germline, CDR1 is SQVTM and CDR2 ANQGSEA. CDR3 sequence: CSVASPRGLTYEQYF. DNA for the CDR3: TGCAGCGTCGCCTCCCCCCGGGGCCTAACCTACGAGCAGTACTTC.

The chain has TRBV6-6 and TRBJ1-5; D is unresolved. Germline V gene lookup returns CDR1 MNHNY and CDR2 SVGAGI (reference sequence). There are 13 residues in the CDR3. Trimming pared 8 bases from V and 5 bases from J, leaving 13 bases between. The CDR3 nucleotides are TGTGCCAGCCGTCCGAGGACGGATCAGCCCCAGCATTTT. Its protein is CASRPRTDQPQHF.

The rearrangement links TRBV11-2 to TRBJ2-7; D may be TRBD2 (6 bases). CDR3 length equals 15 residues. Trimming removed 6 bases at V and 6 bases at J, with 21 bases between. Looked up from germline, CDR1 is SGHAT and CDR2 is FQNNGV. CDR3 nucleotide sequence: TGTGCCAGCAGTTATCGCGGGACTTCGATGGGCGAGCAGTACTTC. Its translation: CASSYRGTSMGEQYF.

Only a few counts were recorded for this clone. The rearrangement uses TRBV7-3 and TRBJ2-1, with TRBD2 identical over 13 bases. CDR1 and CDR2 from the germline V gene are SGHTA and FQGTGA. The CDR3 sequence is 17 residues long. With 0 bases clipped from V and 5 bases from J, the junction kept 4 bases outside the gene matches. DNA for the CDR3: TGTGCCAGCAGCTTAACGAGAGGACTAGCGGGGGACAATGAGCAGTTCTTC. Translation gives CASSLTRGLAGDNEQFF. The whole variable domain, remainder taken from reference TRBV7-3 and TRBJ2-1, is GAGVSQTPSNKVTEKGKYVELRCDPISGHTALYWYRQSLGQGPEFLIYFQGTGAADDSGLPNDRFFAVRPEGSVSTLKIQRTERGDSAVYLCASSLTRGLAGDNEQFFGPGTRLTVL.

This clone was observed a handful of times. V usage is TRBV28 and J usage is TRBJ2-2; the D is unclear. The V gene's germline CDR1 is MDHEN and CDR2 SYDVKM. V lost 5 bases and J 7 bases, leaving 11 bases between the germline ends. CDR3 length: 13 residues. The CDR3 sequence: CASSDAWVGELFF. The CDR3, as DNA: TGTGCCAGCAGTGACGCTTGGGTCGGGGAGCTGTTTTTT. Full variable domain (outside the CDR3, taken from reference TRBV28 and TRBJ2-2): DVKVTQSSRYLVKRTGEKVFLECVQDMDHENMFWYRQDPGLGLRLIYFSYDVKMKEKGDIPEGYSVSREKKERFSLILESASTNQTSMYLCASSDAWVGELFFGEGSRLTVL.

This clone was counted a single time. CDR3 DNA sequence: TGCGCCAGCAGTGAGGGCAGGGCGAACACTGAAGCTTTCTTT. Its translation: CASSEGRANTEAFF. The V and J genes are TRBV10-1 and TRBJ1-1, with a tentative D call TRBD1 (5 bases). Trimming cost V 2 bases and J 1 base, with 8 bases left between them. This CDR3 spans 14 amino acids. Germline CDR1 is WNHNN and CDR2 is SYGVQD (reference sequence).

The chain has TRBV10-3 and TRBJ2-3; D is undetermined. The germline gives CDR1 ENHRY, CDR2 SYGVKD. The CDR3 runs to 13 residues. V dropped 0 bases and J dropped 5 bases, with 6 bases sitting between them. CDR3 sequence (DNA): TGTGCCATCAGTGAGTCAAAAGGAGATACGCAGTATTTT. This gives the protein CAISESKGDTQYF.

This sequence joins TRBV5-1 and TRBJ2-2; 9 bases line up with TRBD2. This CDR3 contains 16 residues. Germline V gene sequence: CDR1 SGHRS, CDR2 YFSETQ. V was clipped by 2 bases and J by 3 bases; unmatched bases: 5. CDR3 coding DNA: TGCGCCAGCAGCTTTAGCGGGGGCTCGGACACCGGGGAGCTGTTTTTT. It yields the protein CASSFSGGSDTGELFF.

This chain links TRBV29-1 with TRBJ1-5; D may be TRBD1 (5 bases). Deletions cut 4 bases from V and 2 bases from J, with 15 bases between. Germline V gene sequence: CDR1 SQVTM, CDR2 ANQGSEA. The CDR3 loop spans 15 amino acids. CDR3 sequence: CSVGGRDFRNQPQHF. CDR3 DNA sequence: TGCAGCGTTGGGGGCCGGGACTTCCGCAATCAGCCCCAGCATTTT.

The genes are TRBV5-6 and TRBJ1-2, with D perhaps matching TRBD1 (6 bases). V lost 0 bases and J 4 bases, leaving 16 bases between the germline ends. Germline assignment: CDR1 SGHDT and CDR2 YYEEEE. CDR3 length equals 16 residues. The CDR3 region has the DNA TGTGCCAGCAGCTTGGCCCGAACAGGGCTTCCCTATGGCTACACCTTC. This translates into CASSLARTGLPYGYTF.

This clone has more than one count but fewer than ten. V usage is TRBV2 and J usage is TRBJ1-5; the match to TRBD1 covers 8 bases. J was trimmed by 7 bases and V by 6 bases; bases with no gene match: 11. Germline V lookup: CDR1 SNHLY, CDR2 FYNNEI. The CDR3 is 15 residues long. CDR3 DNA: TGTGCCAGCAGGCCAGCAGGGGGCGCAGGGCAGCCCCAGCATTTT. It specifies CASRPAGGAGQPQHF.

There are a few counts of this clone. In nucleotides, the CDR3 is TGCGCCAGCAGCCAAGCCGGTTATGGCTACACCTTC. It codes for CASSQAGYGYTF. J is TRBJ1-2 and V is TRBV4-3; D not certain. This CDR3 contains 12 residues. Germline-derived CDR1 and CDR2 are LGHNA and YSLEER. V was clipped by 1 base and J by 5 bases, with 5 bases between them.

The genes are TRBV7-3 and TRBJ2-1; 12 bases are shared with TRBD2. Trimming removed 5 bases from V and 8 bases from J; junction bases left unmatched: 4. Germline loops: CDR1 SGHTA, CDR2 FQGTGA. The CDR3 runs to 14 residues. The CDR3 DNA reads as TGTGCCAGCAGCACGTGGACTAGCGGGGATGAGCAGTTCTTC. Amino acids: CASSTWTSGDEQFF.

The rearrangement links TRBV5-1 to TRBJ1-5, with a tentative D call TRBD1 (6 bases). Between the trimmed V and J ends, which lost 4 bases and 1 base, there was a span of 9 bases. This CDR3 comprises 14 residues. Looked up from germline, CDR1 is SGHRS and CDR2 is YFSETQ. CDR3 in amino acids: CASSAGQSNQPQHF. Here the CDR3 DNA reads TGCGCCAGCAGCGCTGGACAGAGCAATCAGCCCCAGCATTTT. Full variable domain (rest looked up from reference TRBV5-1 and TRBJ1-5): KAGVTQTPRYLIKTRGQQVTLSCSPISGHRSVSWYQQTPGQGLQFLFEYFSETQRNKGNFPGRFSGRQFSNSRSEMNVSTLELGDSALYLCASSAGQSNQPQHFGDGTRLSIL.

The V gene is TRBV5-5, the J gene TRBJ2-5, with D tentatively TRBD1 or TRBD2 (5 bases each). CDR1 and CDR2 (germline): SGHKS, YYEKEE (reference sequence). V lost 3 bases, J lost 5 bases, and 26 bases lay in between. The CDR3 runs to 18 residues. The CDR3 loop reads CASSSPGGSRVIGETQYF. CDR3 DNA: TGTGCCAGCAGCTCGCCCGGAGGAAGCAGGGTAATCGGGGAGACCCAGTACTTC. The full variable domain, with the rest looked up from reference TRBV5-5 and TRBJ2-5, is DAGVTQSPTHLIKTRGQQVTLRCSPISGHKSVSWYQQVLGQGPQFIFQYYEKEERGRGNFPDRFSARQFPNYSSELNVNALLLGDSALYLCASSSPGGSRVIGETQYFGPGTRLLVL.

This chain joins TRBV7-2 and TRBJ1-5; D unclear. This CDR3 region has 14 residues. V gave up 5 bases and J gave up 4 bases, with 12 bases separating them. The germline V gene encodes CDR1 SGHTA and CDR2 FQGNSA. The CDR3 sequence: CASSPAGENQPQHF. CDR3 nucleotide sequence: TGTGCCAGCAGCCCTGCGGGAGAAAATCAGCCCCAGCATTTT.

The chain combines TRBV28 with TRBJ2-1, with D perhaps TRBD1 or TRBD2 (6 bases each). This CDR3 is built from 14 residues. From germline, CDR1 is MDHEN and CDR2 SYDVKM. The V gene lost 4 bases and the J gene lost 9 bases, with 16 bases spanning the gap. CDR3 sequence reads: CASSSHGGRGEQFF. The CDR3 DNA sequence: TGTGCCAGCAGTTCTCACGGGGGCAGGGGTGAGCAGTTCTTC.